Below, 24 T cell receptor beta chains from the same sample are listed, as sequenced in a study of cytomegalovirus exposure and HLA in healthy donors (dated by TCRdb to the late 2010s). The receptor library was made with the immunoSEQ multiplex PCR assay. A mixture of 60 forward primers for TCR Vbeta segments and 13 reverse primers for TCR Jbeta segments was used in the multiplex PCR. In its TCRdb copy, this immuneACCESS table keeps in-frame sequences only and misses some clones. Where compared with another copy, unresolved V genes explain less than half of these, and the others have no known cause. In this sample the table shows 180,000 or so clones, about 79% of which occur a single time. About 14% of the sample is in the top ten clones. The specimen sequenced was PBMCs. Receptors were obtained from a man aged 50 to 60 in good health and CMV-seropositive.

The rearrangement links TRBV4-1 to TRBJ2-3, with D maybe TRBD1 (5 bases). Looked up from germline, CDR1 is MGHRA and CDR2 is YSYEKL. V gave up 3 bases and J gave up 5 bases, with 12 bases separating them. The CDR3 is 14 amino acids. The CDR3 nucleotides are TGCGCCAGCAGCCATACTCAAGGGGTAGATACGCAGTATTTT. Translation: CASSHTQGVDTQYF.

The chain has TRBV5-1 and TRBJ1-2, with no clear D. The CDR3 has 15 residues. The germline V and J ends were trimmed by 3 bases and 3 bases, with 15 bases remaining between them. The germline V gene has CDR1 SGHRS and CDR2 YFSETQ. CDR3 sequence: CASSSEGRAYYGYTF. The CDR3, as DNA: TGCGCCAGCAGCTCGGAGGGAAGGGCCTACTATGGCTACACCTTC.

V gene TRBV2 combines with J gene TRBJ2-5; 8 bases agree with TRBD1. Germline CDR1 SNHLY, CDR2 FYNNEI. The CDR3 consists of 15 residues. The V gene end was trimmed by 6 bases and the J gene end by 0 bases; junction bases not matched to a gene: 6. The CDR3 loop reads CASRPGTGYQETQYF. CDR3 in DNA: TGTGCCAGCAGACCCGGGACAGGCTACCAAGAGACCCAGTACTTC.

This sequence joins TRBV5-6 and TRBJ1-1, with D possibly TRBD1 on 6 matching bases. The CDR3 consists of 13 residues. V gave up 3 bases and J gave up 6 bases, with 12 bases separating them. CDR1 SGHDT and CDR2 YYEEEE come from the germline V gene. CDR3 in amino acids: CASSSQGIAEAFF. CDR3 in DNA: TGTGCCAGCAGCTCCCAGGGGATCGCTGAAGCTTTCTTT.

The genes are TRBV5-1 and TRBJ1-2; TRBD1 matches at 8 bases. Germline CDR1 SGHRS, CDR2 YFSETQ. The CDR3 length is 14 residues. After removal of 2 bases from V and 5 bases from J, the junction contained 5 bases not matched to a gene. The CDR3 sequence: CASSLQGDGYGYTF. Here the CDR3 DNA reads TGCGCCAGCAGCTTACAGGGGGATGGTTATGGCTACACCTTC.

In its sample, this clone was seen a few times. Other DNA variants within this sample encode the same CDR3. The rearrangement links TRBV7-3 to TRBJ2-1, with 8 positions matching TRBD1. The CDR3 runs to 14 residues. The V and J ends lost 5 bases and 5 bases, in that order; junction bases with no gene match: 5. Germline CDR1 reads SGHTA; CDR2 reads FQGTGA. The CDR3 region is CASSPGQGHNEQFF. For the CDR3, the DNA is TGTGCCAGCAGCCCCGGACAGGGTCACAATGAGCAGTTCTTC.

This clone has just one count. The chain is built from TRBV25-1 and TRBJ2-2; 10 bases fit TRBD1. Germline V gives CDR1 MGHDK, CDR2 SYGVNS. V shed 6 bases and J 5 bases; nucleotides not matched to a gene: 12. The CDR3 sequence is 17 residues long. CDR3 loop: CASRAEGGQGITGELFF. In DNA form, the CDR3 reads TGTGCCAGCAGGGCTGAGGGGGGACAGGGGATAACCGGGGAGCTGTTTTTT.

This sequence joins TRBV7-9 and TRBJ2-5, with unresolved D. Trimming left V 5 bases short and J 5 bases short, with 15 bases between. This CDR3 is 14 amino acids long. Germline CDR1 and CDR2: SEHNR and FQNEAQ (reference sequence). The CDR3 loop reads CASSPIYALETQYF. CDR3 in DNA: TGTGCCAGCAGCCCCATCTACGCCCTCGAGACCCAGTACTTC.

The chain is built from TRBV27 and TRBJ2-1; 9 positions match TRBD1. After removal of 3 bases from V and 6 bases from J, the junction contained 6 bases not matched to a gene. The CDR3 sequence is 15 residues long. Germline CDR1 MNHEY, CDR2 SMNVEV (reference sequence). The CDR3 sequence is CASSFWDREFNEQFF. The CDR3 DNA is TGTGCCAGCAGTTTTTGGGACAGGGAATTCAATGAGCAGTTCTTC.

CDR3 sequence: CSVQGPYEQYF. CDR3 bases: TGCAGCGTTCAGGGCCCCTACGAGCAGTACTTC. This sequence joins TRBV29-1 and TRBJ2-7, with D perhaps matching TRBD1 (5 bases). Between the trimmed V and J ends, which lost 5 bases and 2 bases, there was a span of 7 bases. The CDR3 is made up of 11 amino acids. Germline CDR1 is SQVTM and CDR2 is ANQGSEA.

The chain uses TRBV7-2 and TRBJ1-5; 7 positions match TRBD1. The CDR3 sequence is 15 residues long. Germline values: CDR1 SGHTA, CDR2 FQGNSA. Trimming removed 6 bases from V and 7 bases from J; junction bases left unmatched: 12. The CDR3 coding sequence is TGTGCCAGCAGAGAACAGGGGAAAGGGGGCCAGCCCCAGCATTTT. This codes for CASREQGKGGQPQHF.

V is TRBV5-8 and J is TRBJ2-1; unclear D gene. The V end lost 3 bases, the J end lost 4 bases, and 5 bases lay between the germline ends. The germline V gene encodes CDR1 SGHTS and CDR2 YDEGEE. The CDR3 runs to 12 residues. This CDR3 reads CASSSLYNEQFF. CDR3 DNA: TGTGCCAGCAGCTCCCTATACAATGAGCAGTTCTTC.

The chain carries TRBV27 and TRBJ2-7; weak D call: TRBD2 (6 bases). CDR1 is MNHEY and CDR2 is SMNVEV in the germline V gene (reference sequence). This CDR3 contains 11 residues. Trimming removed 3 bases at V and 7 bases at J, with 7 bases between. The CDR3 DNA sequence: TGTGCCAGCAGTTTCCGGGGGGAGCAGTACTTC. Translated: CASSFRGEQYF.

The chain carries TRBV2 and TRBJ1-2, with 7 bases lining up with TRBD1. V shed 4 bases, J shed 4 bases, and the junction held 9 bases outside the gene matches. The germline V gene encodes CDR1 SNHLY and CDR2 FYNNEI. This CDR3 comprises 15 residues. In nucleotides, the CDR3 is TGTGCCAGCAGTGTGTTGGCAGGGGGTAGCTATGGCTACACCTTC. It encodes CASSVLAGGSYGYTF.

The chain joins TRBV5-4 to TRBJ2-3, with TRBD1 as a possible D gene (7 bases). This CDR3 spans 15 amino acids. From germline, CDR1 is SGHNT and CDR2 YYREEE (reference sequence). The ends were cut back, 1 base at V and 1 base at J, with 10 bases in the middle. The CDR3 nucleotides read TGTGCCAGCAGCTTGTCCAGGGGGGGCACAGATACGCAGTATTTT. Translated, it gives CASSLSRGGTDTQYF.

The rearrangement uses TRBV5-1 and TRBJ1-2, with a tentative D call TRBD1 (6 bases). The CDR3 covers 14 residues. Germline assignment: CDR1 SGHRS and CDR2 YFSETQ. V was pared by 4 bases and J by 4 bases, with 14 bases between. CDR3 loop: CASSADRTVYGYTF. CDR3 DNA sequence: TGCGCCAGCAGCGCTGACCGGACAGTCTATGGCTACACCTTC.

V and J are TRBV10-1 and TRBJ2-1; TRBD2 is a possible D gene (5 bases). Trimming cost V 6 bases and J 0 bases, with 15 bases left between them. This CDR3 has 16 amino acids. In germline, CDR1 is WNHNN, CDR2 SYGVQD (reference sequence). CDR3 amino acids: CASSERTFTSYNEQFF. As DNA, the CDR3 is TGCGCCAGCAGCGAGAGGACTTTCACCTCCTACAATGAGCAGTTCTTC.

This rearrangement joins TRBV28 to TRBJ2-7; the match to TRBD1 covers 9 bases. Germline CDR1 and CDR2: MDHEN and SYDVKM. This CDR3 has 17 amino acids. The V and J ends lost 3 bases and 1 base, in that order; junction bases with no gene match: 10. CDR3 residues: CASSFIGTGTGSYEQYF. For the CDR3, the DNA is TGTGCCAGCAGTTTTATAGGGACAGGGACAGGATCCTACGAGCAGTACTTC.

V and J are TRBV2 and TRBJ2-2; 7 bases match TRBD2. V gave up 7 bases and J gave up 5 bases; unmatched junction bases: 7. This CDR3 is 14 amino acids long. From germline, CDR1 is SNHLY and CDR2 FYNNEI. CDR3 region: CASIRGGQTGELFF. CDR3 in DNA: TGTGCCAGCATTCGCGGGGGTCAAACCGGGGAGCTGTTTTTT.

The chain joins TRBV27 to TRBJ1-5; TRBD1 agrees at 11 bases. Germline loops: CDR1 MNHEY, CDR2 SMNVEV (reference sequence). The CDR3 sequence is 15 residues long. Losses at the gene ends were 5 bases for V and 4 bases for J; bases not matched to a gene: 4. The CDR3 region has the DNA TGTGCCAGCAGTCGGACAGGGGGCGAAAATCAGCCCCAGCATTTT. This translates into CASSRTGGENQPQHF.

The chain combines TRBV5-1 with TRBJ1-1; D is undetermined. Germline V CDR1 and CDR2: SGHRS, YFSETQ. The CDR3 is 12 amino acids. Trimming left V 4 bases short and J 4 bases short, with 8 bases between. The CDR3: CASSPAGTEAFF. As DNA, the CDR3 is TGCGCCAGCAGCCCTGCGGGCACTGAAGCTTTCTTT.

The chain uses TRBV30 and TRBJ1-6; the match to TRBD1 covers 7 bases. CDR3 length: 17 amino acids. CDR1 and CDR2 (germline): GTSNPN, SVGIG (reference sequence). Germline trimming cut 0 bases from V and 8 bases from J; bases unmatched to any gene: 13. This chain's CDR3 is CAWSVWRGGSGDSPLHF. Written as DNA, the CDR3 is TGTGCCTGGAGTGTATGGAGAGGGGGCTCAGGGGATTCACCCCTCCACTTT.

The rearrangement uses TRBV6-6 and TRBJ1-6; maybe TRBD1 (6 bases). The V gene's germline CDR1 is MNHNY and CDR2 SVGAGI (reference sequence). The germline V and J ends were trimmed by 4 bases and 1 base, with 8 bases remaining between them. The CDR3 totals 15 residues. CDR3 sequence reads: CASSSTGSYNSPLHF. The CDR3 DNA follows: TGTGCCAGCAGTTCTACAGGGTCCTATAATTCACCCCTCCACTTT.

The chain links TRBV29-1 to TRBJ1-2; D unclear. Trimming left V 0 bases short and J 0 bases short, with 14 bases between. The germline CDR1 and CDR2 sequences are SQVTM and ANQGSEA. This CDR3 contains 16 residues. CDR3: CSVEDVFGVTNYGYTF. CDR3 DNA: TGCAGCGTTGAAGATGTCTTTGGAGTGACTAACTATGGCTACACCTTC.